This entry describes one TCR beta chain. Germline lookup yields CDR1 MNHEY and CDR2 SMNVEV (reference sequence). V was trimmed by 6 bases and J by 0 bases, leaving 18 bases between them. The CDR3 is 17 residues long. These data belong to a study of blood T cell repertoires in COVID-19. Per the authors' pipeline: Nucleated cell counts were estimated from reference gene primer amplification. Sequencing was performed with immunoSEQ multiplex PCR; in TCRdb, only in-frame clones are kept and a portion is missing. For V, J and clone size, that table is used; D and trimming come from the DNA. Of under 300,000 clones in the sample, 85% to 90% were seen once.

The sequenced material came from PBMCs or T cells enriched from blood (not recorded which). This sequence was found in a woman aged 55-69 years who had recovered from COVID-19. The chain employs TRBV27 and TRBJ1-5; tentative D call: TRBD1 (5 bases). The CDR3 is CASRNQGGLISNQPQHF. The DNA for the CDR3 is TGTGCCAGCAGAAATCAGGGTGGATTGATTAGCAATCAGCCCCAGCATTTT.